A single sample gave rise to the 18 T cell receptor beta chains below, sequenced in a study of post-analysis software for immune sequencing data. Overall study findings and caveats: TRBV segments more frequent in patients than in controls numbered roughly 5 and included TRBV5-6, TRBV5-1 and TRBV20-1.

No antigens are known for them. Unique molecular identifiers featured in each of the TCR beta cDNA libraries. TCRdb analysed the PCR reads with MiXCR anew, one entry per CDR3 protein. This table has approximately 730,000 distinct CDR3 sequences, 35% to 55% appearing once. Sequencing input: blood. Source of these receptors: a girl aged 5-17 years with multiple sclerosis.

Details on this clonotype: Here the CDR3 omits its conserved ending phenylalanine or tryptophan, so a read error is the likely source. This chain joins TRBV29-1 and TRBJ2-1; D remains ambiguous. Germline V lookup: CDR1 SQVTM, CDR2 ANQGSEA. The CDR3 length is 11 residues. Deletions cut 3 bases from V and 3 bases from J, with 3 bases between. The CDR3 here is CSVDRYNEQFV. DNA of the CDR3: TGCAGCGTTGACCGCTACAATGAGCAGTTCGTC.

V is TRBV6-6 and J is TRBJ2-1; D perhaps matches TRBD1 (5 bases). The CDR3 loop spans 17 amino acids. The ends were cut back, 0 bases at V and 0 bases at J, with 12 bases in the middle. CDR1 and CDR2 from the germline V gene are MNHNY and SVGAGI (reference sequence). The CDR3 DNA reads as TGTGCCAGCAGTTACTCGTTTAGGGGCAGCTCCTACAATGAGCAGTTCTTC. Translated, it gives CASSYSFRGSSYNEQFF.

This chain uses TRBV10-3 with TRBJ2-7, with D maybe TRBD1 (5 bases). Germline loops: CDR1 ENHRY, CDR2 SYGVKD. V lost 8 bases to trimming and J lost 2 bases, with 13 bases between them. The CDR3 runs 13 residues. CDR3 protein: CAIGPQVTYEQYF. The CDR3 DNA reads as TGTGCCATCGGACCACAGGTTACCTACGAGCAGTACTTC.

The chain is built from TRBV7-8 and TRBJ1-2; D gene uncertain. V lost 4 bases to trimming and J lost 1 base, with 10 bases between them. Looked up from germline, CDR1 is SGHVS and CDR2 is FQNEAQ. This CDR3 region has 14 residues. In DNA, the CDR3 is TGTGCCAGCAGCTACACTTCCGATAACTATGGCTACACCTTC. Encoded protein: CASSYTSDNYGYTF.

V is TRBV28 and J is TRBJ2-5; D might be TRBD1 (5 bases). V was clipped by 1 base and J by 3 bases, with 9 bases between them. Germline CDR1 MDHEN, CDR2 SYDVKM. This CDR3 is 14 amino acids long. CDR3: CASSLSGREETQYF. CDR3 sequence (DNA): TGTGCCAGCAGTTTATCTGGCAGGGAAGAGACCCAGTACTTC.

The V gene is TRBV15, the J gene TRBJ2-1; possible D gene TRBD2, 5 bases. In germline, CDR1 is LNHNV, CDR2 YYDKDF (reference sequence). There are 17 residues in the CDR3. V lost 0 bases and J lost 7, with 19 bases in between. The DNA for the CDR3 is TGTGCCACCAGCAGAGAACGACTGTCCGGACCGGGAAATGAGCAGTTCTTC. As protein: CATSRERLSGPGNEQFF. Variable domain in full (rest from reference TRBV15 and TRBJ2-1): DAMVIQNPRYQVTQFGKPVTLSCSQTLNHNVMYWYQQKSSQAPKLLFHYYDKDFNNEADTPDNFQSRRPNTSFCFLDIRSPGLGDTAMYLCATSRERLSGPGNEQFFGPGTRLTVL.

This clonotype was recorded a few times. V gene TRBV10-3 combines with J gene TRBJ2-5, with 11 bases lining up with TRBD1. J was trimmed by 0 bases and V by 5 bases; bases with no gene match: 2. CDR3 size: 15 residues. Per germline, CDR1 ENHRY and CDR2 SYGVKD. The CDR3 spells CAISSGQGDQETQYF. The CDR3 region has the DNA TGTGCCATCAGTTCGGGACAGGGGGACCAAGAGACCCAGTACTTC.

The rearrangement joins TRBV7-2 to TRBJ2-1; a possible D gene is TRBD2 (6 bases). CDR1 and CDR2 from the germline V gene are SGHTA and FQGNSA. Trimming shortened V by 1 base and J by 0 bases, and 16 bases separated the two germline ends. The CDR3 extends over 18 amino acids. The CDR3 bases are TGTGCCAGCAGCTTAGGGTGGCGGGAACTGAGCTCCTACAATGAGCAGTTCTTC. This codes for CASSLGWRELSSYNEQFF.

This clonotype was seen more than once but under ten times. The chain recombines TRBV6-1 with TRBJ1-4, with D possibly matching TRBD1 (5 bases). Germline CDR1 MNHNS, CDR2 SASEGT. V was clipped by 0 bases and J by 5 bases, with 13 bases between them. This CDR3 is 16 amino acids long. The CDR3 DNA sequence: TGTGCCAGCAGTGAAGCGCCGGGGCAGATCAATGAAAAACTGTTTTTT. Translation gives CASSEAPGQINEKLFF.

The chain combines TRBV28 with TRBJ1-2; 9 bases are shared with TRBD1. The CDR3 has 13 residues. The V gene's germline CDR1 is MDHEN and CDR2 SYDVKM. After removal of 8 bases from V and 2 bases from J, the junction contained 3 bases not matched to a gene. The CDR3 coding sequence is TGTGCCAGCCATGGGACAGGGAACTATGGCTACACCTTC. Its translation is CASHGTGNYGYTF.

This clonotype was counted between two and nine times. A junction end diverges from the germline sequence, so it may reflect a read error. V usage is TRBV7-7 and J usage is TRBJ2-5, with 7 bases fitting TRBD2. CDR3 length equals 15 residues. Germline V gene data show CDR1 as SSHAT and CDR2 as FNYEAQ (reference sequence). CDR3 loop: CASSPSPGGQETQYF. CDR3 nucleotides: TGTGCTAGCAGCCCGTCCCCGGGAGGACAAGAGACCCAGTACTTC.

This chain links TRBV30 with TRBJ1-4; possible D gene TRBD1, 6 bases. With 3 bases removed from V and 5 bases from J, the gap between germline ends came to 10 bases. Germline V gene sequence: CDR1 GTSNPN, CDR2 SVGIG (reference sequence). The CDR3 runs 13 residues. The CDR3, as DNA: TGTGCCTGGAGGAGTGGGGGCAATGAAAAACTGTTTTTT. Translated: CAWRSGGNEKLFF.

Only a few counts were recorded for this clonotype. The rearrangement joins TRBV25-1 to TRBJ1-1; no clear D. CDR1 MGHDK and CDR2 SYGVNS come from the germline V gene. The CDR3 covers 14 residues. The V end lost 5 bases, the J end lost 1 base, and 11 bases lay between the germline ends. The CDR3 DNA sequence: TGTGCCAGCAGTCCTCGTTTAGGGAACACTGAAGCTTTCTTT. As protein: CASSPRLGNTEAFF.

The table lists this clonotype with a few counts. Here the CDR3 DNA reads TGCGCCAGCAGCTTGTTGGCTAGCGGGAGAATAACAGATACGCAGTATTTT. Its translation is CASSLLASGRITDTQYF. V is TRBV5-1 and J is TRBJ2-3; 10 nucleotides match TRBD2. Germline V lookup: CDR1 SGHRS, CDR2 YFSETQ. The CDR3 is 17 amino acids. V was clipped by 1 base and J by 3 bases; unmatched bases: 8.

The chain uses TRBV30 and TRBJ2-1, with a tentative D call TRBD2 (6 bases). Germline values: CDR1 GTSNPN, CDR2 SVGIG (reference sequence). The CDR3 consists of 16 residues. Trimming removed 5 bases at V and 6 bases at J, with 23 bases between. CDR3 sequence: CAWGGTAVVPFNEQFF. The CDR3 DNA sequence: TGTGCCTGGGGGGGGACTGCCGTGGTCCCTTTCAATGAGCAGTTCTTC.

The rearrangement uses TRBV20-1 and TRBJ2-7; 9 bases fit TRBD1. J gave up 7 bases and V 3 bases, and 13 bases lay outside the gene matches. The CDR3 is made up of 15 amino acids. Germline V lookup: CDR1 DFQATT, CDR2 SNEGSKA (reference sequence). Here the CDR3 reads CSASGRETGGEEQYF. The CDR3, as DNA: TGCAGTGCTAGTGGGAGGGAGACAGGGGGAGAAGAGCAGTACTTC.

The chain recombines TRBV20-1 with TRBJ2-7; D not resolved. Germline-derived CDR1 and CDR2 are DFQATT and SNEGSKA (reference sequence). The CDR3 is made up of 13 amino acids. Between the trimmed V and J ends, which lost 1 base and 3 bases, there was a span of 10 bases. As DNA, the CDR3 is TGCAGTGCTAGAGGGAGAAGGGACTACGAGCAGTACTTC. Encoded protein: CSARGRRDYEQYF.

V usage is TRBV6-1 and J usage is TRBJ2-7; D may be TRBD1 (6 bases). V was trimmed by 4 bases and J by 3 bases, leaving 25 bases between them. Germline V CDR1 and CDR2: MNHNS, SASEGT. The CDR3 length is 18 residues. The CDR3 reads CASSAWDTRRGSNYEQYF. In DNA, the CDR3 is TGTGCCAGCAGTGCCTGGGACACTAGAAGAGGATCTAACTACGAGCAGTACTTC.